These T cell receptor beta chains were read from a single sample in a study of brain T cells in children with intractable seizures. Here immunoSEQ multiplex PCR was the method, and the copy in TCRdb shows in-frame clones only, minus some. Counted here are around 10,000 clones, 69% occurring once; the ten biggest clones make up less than 20%. The sequencing here drew on resected brain tissue, taken at surgery. These receptors all come from a girl aged 2-15 years with tuberous sclerosis and intractable seizures. Both conserved end residues are part of each CDR3. D genes are given only for firm matches. Size tells how often a clone was seen (once, few, many) or the class of an expanded clone, and some rows leave it out.

d_call: NA; j_call: TRBJ1-3; clone_size: NA; v_call: TRBV3-1/TRBV3-2; cdr3_aa: CASSQDGNTIYF; cdr3_nt: TGTGCCAGCAGCCAGGACGGAAACACCATATATTTT
d_call: TRBD2; j_call: TRBJ2-3; clone_size: once; v_call: TRBV9; cdr3_aa: CASSVTSGGTQYF; cdr3_nt: TGTGCCAGCAGCGTTACTAGCGGGGGAACGCAGTATTTT
d_call: TRBD2; j_call: TRBJ2-3; clone_size: NA; v_call: TRBV5-4; cdr3_aa: CASSLVAGGPGTQYF; cdr3_nt: TGTGCCAGCAGCTTGGTAGCGGGGGGGCCCGGGACGCAGTATTTT
d_call: TRBD1; j_call: TRBJ1-4; clone_size: NA; v_call: TRBV9; cdr3_aa: CASNSGGGEKLFF; cdr3_nt: TGTGCCAGCAACTCAGGGGGAGGGGAAAAACTGTTTTTT
d_call: NA; j_call: TRBJ1-1; clone_size: NA; v_call: TRBV5-1; cdr3_aa: CASSIRQDSGRAFF; cdr3_nt: TGCGCCAGCAGCATAAGACAGGATTCGGGTCGAGCTTTCTTT
d_call: NA; j_call: TRBJ1-1; clone_size: NA; v_call: TRBV5-1; cdr3_aa: CASSLGGNTEAFF; cdr3_nt: TGCGCCAGCAGCTTGGGCGGTAACACTGAAGCTTTCTTT
d_call: NA; j_call: TRBJ2-6; clone_size: NA; v_call: TRBV11-2; cdr3_aa: CASSLGTGTVFSGANVLTF; cdr3_nt: TGTGCCAGCAGCTTAGGGACCGGGACGGTGTTCTCTGGGGCCAACGTCCTGACTTTC
d_call: TRBD1; j_call: TRBJ1-6; clone_size: NA; v_call: TRBV7-8; cdr3_aa: CASSFSGTDNSPLHF; cdr3_nt: TGTGCCAGCAGCTTCTCCGGGACAGATAATTCACCCCTCCACTTT
d_call: TRBD1; j_call: TRBJ2-7; clone_size: NA; v_call: TRBV6-5; cdr3_aa: CASSRTGGYYEQYF; cdr3_nt: TGTGCCAGCAGCCGGACAGGGGGCTATTACGAGCAGTACTTC
d_call: NA; j_call: TRBJ1-6; clone_size: few; v_call: TRBV24-1; cdr3_aa: CATSEGRNNSPLHF; cdr3_nt: TGTGCCACTTCAGAGGGCAGGAATAATTCACCCCTCCACTTT
d_call: NA; j_call: TRBJ2-6; clone_size: NA; v_call: TRBV6-4; cdr3_aa: CASSDVGDSGANVLTF; cdr3_nt: TGTGCCAGCAGTGACGTCGGCGACTCTGGGGCCAACGTCCTGACTTTC
d_call: NA; j_call: TRBJ1-6; clone_size: NA; v_call: TRBV9; cdr3_aa: CASSVGRLSNNSPLHF; cdr3_nt: TGTGCCAGCAGCGTAGGACGCTTAAGCAATAATTCACCCCTCCACTTT
d_call: TRBD2; j_call: TRBJ2-2; clone_size: NA; v_call: TRBV9; cdr3_aa: CASSHGLAGGTGELFF; cdr3_nt: TGTGCCAGCAGCCATGGACTAGCGGGGGGAACCGGGGAGCTGTTTTTT
d_call: NA; j_call: TRBJ1-2; clone_size: medium-sized; v_call: TRBV6-5; cdr3_aa: CASSLTRRTDYGYTF; cdr3_nt: TGTGCCAGCAGCCTCACCCGACGGACAGACTATGGCTACACCTTC
d_call: NA; j_call: TRBJ1-2; clone_size: NA; v_call: TRBV5-1; cdr3_aa: CASSVGTTRANYGYTF; cdr3_nt: TGCGCCAGCAGCGTCGGGACAACTCGGGCTAACTATGGCTACACCTTC
d_call: NA; j_call: TRBJ1-2; clone_size: NA; v_call: TRBV6-5; cdr3_aa: CASMKGDNYGYTF; cdr3_nt: TGTGCCAGCATGAAAGGGGATAACTATGGCTACACCTTC
d_call: NA; j_call: TRBJ1-1; clone_size: NA; v_call: TRBV6-6; cdr3_aa: CASSSPWGAEAFF; cdr3_nt: TGTGCCAGCAGTTCCCCTTGGGGGGCTGAAGCTTTCTTT
d_call: TRBD1; j_call: TRBJ1-4; clone_size: NA; v_call: TRBV4-1; cdr3_aa: CASSQRDSPNEKLFF; cdr3_nt: TGCGCCAGCAGCCAAAGGGACAGTCCGAATGAAAAACTGTTTTTT
d_call: NA; j_call: TRBJ2-3; clone_size: NA; v_call: TRBV3-1/TRBV3-2; cdr3_aa: CASSEPGGRTDTQYF; cdr3_nt: TGTGCCAGCAGTGAACCCGGGGGGCGGACAGATACGCAGTATTTT
d_call: NA; j_call: TRBJ1-3; clone_size: NA; v_call: TRBV30; cdr3_aa: CAWSVLGTAGNTIYF; cdr3_nt: TGTGCCTGGAGTGTACTTGGGACCGCTGGAAACACCATATATTTT
d_call: NA; j_call: TRBJ1-5; clone_size: NA; v_call: TRBV18; cdr3_aa: CASSPTTGNQPQHF; cdr3_nt: TGTGCCAGCTCACCTACTACAGGAAATCAGCCCCAGCATTTT
d_call: NA; j_call: TRBJ1-4; clone_size: NA; v_call: TRBV4-1; cdr3_aa: CASSQDPRAYEKLFF; cdr3_nt: TGCGCCAGCAGCCAAGATCCACGGGCTTATGAAAAACTGTTTTTT
d_call: NA; j_call: TRBJ1-4; clone_size: medium-sized; v_call: TRBV4-1; cdr3_aa: CASSQDLWLPTNEKLFF; cdr3_nt: TGCGCCAGCAGCCAAGATCTGTGGCTTCCAACTAATGAAAAACTGTTTTTT
d_call: NA; j_call: TRBJ2-3; clone_size: NA; v_call: TRBV10-3; cdr3_aa: CAISEKGSTDTQYF; cdr3_nt: TGTGCCATCAGTGAGAAGGGTAGCACAGATACGCAGTATTTT
d_call: TRBD2; j_call: TRBJ2-5; clone_size: NA; v_call: TRBV6-5; cdr3_aa: CASSYFLTSGAETQYF; cdr3_nt: TGTGCCAGCAGTTACTTCCTCACTAGCGGGGCTGAGACCCAGTACTTC
d_call: TRBD2; j_call: TRBJ2-3; clone_size: NA; v_call: TRBV7-6; cdr3_aa: CASSLALVSGGRSTDTQYF; cdr3_nt: TGTGCCAGCAGCTTAGCGTTGGTGAGCGGGGGGCGCAGCACAGATACGCAGTATTTT
d_call: TRBD2; j_call: TRBJ2-3; clone_size: once; v_call: TRBV7-3; cdr3_aa: CASSPGLAGGFDTQYF; cdr3_nt: TGTGCCAGCAGCCCCGGGCTAGCGGGGGGTTTTGATACGCAGTATTTT
d_call: NA; j_call: TRBJ2-5; clone_size: NA; v_call: TRBV5-5; cdr3_aa: CASSLSWGLGETQYF; cdr3_nt: TGTGCCAGCAGCTTAAGCTGGGGGCTGGGGGAGACCCAGTACTTC
d_call: NA; j_call: TRBJ2-5; clone_size: NA; v_call: TRBV6-2/TRBV6-3; cdr3_aa: CASSRLMATTQETQYF; cdr3_nt: TGTGCCAGCAGCCGCCTCATGGCCACAACTCAAGAGACCCAGTACTTC
d_call: TRBD2; j_call: TRBJ2-1; clone_size: few; v_call: TRBV25-1; cdr3_aa: CASSEFQGAVAGRDEQFF; cdr3_nt: TGTGCCAGCAGTGAATTTCAAGGGGCGGTAGCGGGTAGGGATGAGCAGTTCTTC
d_call: NA; j_call: TRBJ2-6; clone_size: NA; v_call: TRBV6-4; cdr3_aa: CASSDTNTDSGANVLTF; cdr3_nt: TGTGCCAGCAGTGACACAAACACTGACTCTGGGGCCAACGTCCTGACTTTC
d_call: TRBD1; j_call: TRBJ1-2; clone_size: NA; v_call: TRBV10-3; cdr3_aa: CAISEPPGQHGYTF; cdr3_nt: TGTGCCATCAGTGAGCCTCCGGGACAGCATGGCTACACCTTC
d_call: NA; j_call: TRBJ1-3; clone_size: NA; v_call: TRBV9; cdr3_aa: CASSVIGGSGNTIYF; cdr3_nt: TGTGCCAGCAGCGTAATCGGCGGCTCTGGAAACACCATATATTTT
d_call: TRBD1; j_call: TRBJ2-1; clone_size: NA; v_call: TRBV5-1; cdr3_aa: CASSRQGTNNEQFF; cdr3_nt: TGCGCCAGCAGCCGACAGGGGACCAACAATGAGCAGTTCTTC
d_call: TRBD1; j_call: TRBJ2-5; clone_size: NA; v_call: TRBV14; cdr3_aa: CASSQNRGQETQYF; cdr3_nt: TGTGCCAGCAGCCAAAACAGGGGGCAAGAGACCCAGTACTTC
d_call: NA; j_call: TRBJ1-6; clone_size: NA; v_call: TRBV4-2; cdr3_aa: CASSQDGKPLHF; cdr3_nt: TGTGCCAGCAGCCAAGATGGCAAACCCCTCCACTTT
d_call: NA; j_call: TRBJ2-1; clone_size: NA; v_call: TRBV5-5; cdr3_aa: CASSRLELSLYNEQFF; cdr3_nt: TGTGCCAGCAGCAGGCTAGAGCTGAGTCTCTACAATGAGCAGTTCTTC
d_call: NA; j_call: TRBJ1-1; clone_size: NA; v_call: TRBV5-5; cdr3_aa: CASSLDADQRNTEAFF; cdr3_nt: TGTGCCAGCAGCTTGGACGCTGATCAAAGGAACACTGAAGCTTTCTTT
d_call: NA; j_call: TRBJ2-6; clone_size: NA; v_call: TRBV10-3; cdr3_aa: CAIWVSGANVLTF; cdr3_nt: TGTGCCATCTGGGTCTCTGGGGCCAACGTCCTGACTTTC
d_call: NA; j_call: TRBJ1-5; clone_size: NA; v_call: TRBV9; cdr3_aa: CASSPKPTPNQPQHF; cdr3_nt: TGTGCCAGCAGCCCAAAACCCACCCCTAATCAGCCCCAGCATTTT
d_call: TRBD2; j_call: TRBJ2-3; clone_size: NA; v_call: TRBV6-1; cdr3_aa: CASSEWSGGASLDTQYF; cdr3_nt: TGTGCCAGCAGTGAGTGGTCGGGGGGGGCGAGTTTAGATACGCAGTATTTT
d_call: TRBD1; j_call: TRBJ2-1; clone_size: few; v_call: TRBV7-2; cdr3_aa: CASSLRDRIYNEQFF; cdr3_nt: TGTGCCAGCAGCTTACGGGACAGGATCTACAATGAGCAGTTCTTC
d_call: NA; j_call: TRBJ1-5; clone_size: NA; v_call: TRBV11-3; cdr3_aa: CASSLGGSGDDQPQHF; cdr3_nt: TGTGCCAGCAGCTTAGGAGGCTCCGGGGACGATCAGCCCCAGCATTTT
d_call: TRBD1; j_call: TRBJ1-2; clone_size: medium-sized; v_call: TRBV4-1; cdr3_aa: CASSQTGQGTDGYTF; cdr3_nt: TGCGCCAGCAGCCAAACAGGACAGGGGACGGATGGCTACACCTTC
d_call: NA; j_call: TRBJ1-2; clone_size: few; v_call: TRBV5-4; cdr3_aa: CASSLGPNYGYTF; cdr3_nt: TGTGCCAGCAGCTTGGGACCAAACTATGGCTACACCTTC
d_call: NA; j_call: TRBJ2-3; clone_size: NA; v_call: TRBV6-1; cdr3_aa: CASSGSRGSSTDTQYF; cdr3_nt: TGTGCCAGCAGTGGCTCCCGGGGTTCTAGCACAGATACGCAGTATTTT
d_call: TRBD1; j_call: TRBJ1-6; clone_size: NA; v_call: TRBV6-5; cdr3_aa: CASSDSGQGYSPLHF; cdr3_nt: TGTGCCAGCAGTGACTCTGGACAGGGTTACTCACCCCTCCACTTT
d_call: NA; j_call: TRBJ1-1; clone_size: NA; v_call: TRBV6-1; cdr3_aa: CASSEGVTEAFF; cdr3_nt: TGTGCCAGCAGTGAAGGGGTCACTGAAGCTTTCTTT
d_call: NA; j_call: TRBJ1-4; clone_size: NA; v_call: TRBV13; cdr3_aa: CASSESTVSYNEKLFF; cdr3_nt: TGTGCCAGCAGCGAGTCGACGGTATCCTATAATGAAAAACTGTTTTTT
d_call: NA; j_call: TRBJ1-2; clone_size: NA; v_call: TRBV6-1; cdr3_aa: CASAEGVGYTF; cdr3_nt: TGTGCCAGCGCCGAGGGGGTTGGCTACACCTTC
d_call: NA; j_call: TRBJ1-2; clone_size: NA; v_call: TRBV9; cdr3_aa: CASSVQGTYGYTF; cdr3_nt: TGTGCCAGCAGCGTTCAGGGAACCTATGGCTACACCTTC